This TCR beta chain was retrieved from a study of blood T cell repertoires in COVID-19. Overall study context: From the United States, Italy and Spain came samples of acute and convalescent COVID-19. PBMCs, B-cell-depleted T cells, or T cells provided the cDNA or gDNA that made up the material.

Seattle's enrolled individuals joined amid active infection and were then monitored longitudinally. V lost 2 bases to trimming and J lost 1 base; unmatched junction nucleotides: 5. This CDR3 has 15 amino acids. Germline CDR1 reads SGHNT; CDR2 reads YYREEE (reference sequence). In the authors' workflow: Reference gene primer amplification yielded estimated nucleated cell counts. Sequenced by immunoSEQ multiplex PCR; TCRdb stores in-frame clones only, minus some. D and trimming were read from the DNA, whereas the V and J calls and clone size are those reported in that table. The sample consists of 150,000 to 200,000 clones, roughly 90% of them appearing once.

The receptor was isolated from a man aged 25-40 years with COVID-19, enrolled during active disease. The specimen sequenced was peripheral blood. V and J are TRBV5-4 and TRBJ1-1; TRBD1 agrees at 7 bases. Here the CDR3 DNA reads TGTGCCAGCAGCTTACGGACAGGAACGAACACTGAAGCTTTCTTT. It specifies CASSLRTGTNTEAFF. The full variable domain, rest sourced from reference TRBV5-4 and TRBJ1-1, is ETGVTQSPTHLIKTRGQQVTLRCSSQSGHNTVSWYQQALGQGPQFIFQYYREEENGRGNFPPRFSGLQFPNYSSELNVNALELDDSALYLCASSLRTGTNTEAFFGQGTRLTVV.